The present T cell receptor beta chain was sequenced within a study of human T cells and chemical hapten exposure. Study as a whole: Subjects had 2% DPC placed on roughly 2 cm by roughly 2 cm of upper inner arm skin for sensitization.

Germline-derived CDR1 and CDR2 are MDHEN and SYDVKM. V gave up 1 base and J gave up 10 bases, with 18 bases separating them. The CDR3 has 15 amino acids. Individual cDNA molecules (in the library) carried attached unique molecular identifiers. Original analysis: Sample TCR totals centred on a median of approximately 95,000, ranging about 20,000 to 700,000. In TCRdb, the RACE reads were re-called with MiXCR into one record per CDR3 protein. V and J calls and clone size were set by TCRdb, not the authors. The sample carries 150,000 to 200,000 distinct CDR3 sequences, roughly 14% recorded once. Described time point: patch test 1, 2 weeks after DPC sensitization. Sample treatment: therapeutic diphenylcyclopropenone sensitization with weekly scalp DPC.

Sequencing was performed on whole blood, taken in connection with sensitization to the hapten diphenylcyclopropenone (DPC). This TCR derives from a woman in her thirties with alopecia areata. Some clones in this sample may be carry-over from other donors' samples. V and J are TRBV28 and TRBJ2-3; weak D call: TRBD1 (6 bases). Here the CDR3 reads CASSLFSPQGPAQYF. The CDR3 region has the DNA TGTGCCAGCAGTTTATTCTCACCTCAGGGGCCCGCGCAGTATTTT. Together with reference TRBV28 and TRBJ2-3, the CDR3 gives the full variable domain: DVKVTQSSRYLVKRTGEKVFLECVQDMDHENMFWYRQDPGLGLRLIYFSYDVKMKEKGDIPEGYSVSREKKERFSLILESASTNQTSMYLCASSLFSPQGPAQYFGPGTRLTVL.